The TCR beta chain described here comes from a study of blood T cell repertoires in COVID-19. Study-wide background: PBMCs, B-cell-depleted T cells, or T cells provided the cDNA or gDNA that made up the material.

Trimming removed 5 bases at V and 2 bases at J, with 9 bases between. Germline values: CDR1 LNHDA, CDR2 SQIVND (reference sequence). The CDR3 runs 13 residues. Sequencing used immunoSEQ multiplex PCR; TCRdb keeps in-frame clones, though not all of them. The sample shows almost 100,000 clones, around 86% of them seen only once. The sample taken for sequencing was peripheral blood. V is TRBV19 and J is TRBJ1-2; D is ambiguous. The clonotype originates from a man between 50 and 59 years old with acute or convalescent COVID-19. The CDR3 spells CASSFRGNYGYTF. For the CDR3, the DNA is TGTGCCAGTAGTTTTCGAGGGAACTATGGCTACACCTTC.